One sample yielded the 9 T cell receptor beta chains listed below, sequenced in a study of Graves' ophthalmopathy and Graves' hyperthyroidism. For repertoire sequencing, the TCR beta CDR3 regions were amplified from RNA transcripts. First-round RT-PCR used HTBI primers; second-round multiplex PCR followed. TCRdb processed the multiplex PCR reads anew with MiXCR; each CDR3 protein has one entry. The sample shows 560,000 or so distinct CDR3 sequences, about two fifths of them seen only once. The sequenced sample was peripheral blood or thyroid tissue (not recorded which). The receptors shown here come from an adult man with Graves' hyperthyroidism.

This clonotype was observed a handful of times. This chain connects TRBV12-5 to TRBJ1-2, with D tentatively TRBD1 (5 bases). The CDR3 loop spans 14 amino acids. Germline assignment: CDR1 LGHNT and CDR2 FRNRAP. V was pared by 1 base and J by 8 bases, with 14 bases between. The CDR3 DNA follows: TGTGCTAGTGGTTTGGCCCACGGGGGGACGGGCTACACCTTC. This translates into CASGLAHGGTGYTF.

This clonotype was seen more than once but under ten times. The V gene is TRBV28, the J gene TRBJ2-5; 9 nucleotides align to TRBD1. The germline V gene has CDR1 MDHEN and CDR2 SYDVKM. V dropped 6 bases and J dropped 3; count of bases not matched to a gene: 8. This CDR3 is 15 amino acids long. The CDR3, as DNA: TGTGCCAGCAGCATACCCGGGACAGGGAAAGAGACCCAGTACTTC. Its translation is CASSIPGTGKETQYF.

This clonotype was detected many times. V usage is TRBV28 and J usage is TRBJ1-5; D remains ambiguous. From germline, CDR1 is MDHEN and CDR2 SYDVKM. This CDR3 spans 12 amino acids. Between the trimmed V and J ends, which lost 7 bases and 2 bases, there was a span of 6 bases. For the CDR3, the DNA is TGTGCCAGCAAGAGGGGCAATCAGCCCCAGCATTTT. It translates to CASKRGNQPQHF.

This chain uses TRBV15 with TRBJ1-4, with D perhaps matching TRBD1 (5 bases). CDR3 length equals 15 residues. V dropped 1 base and J dropped 5 bases, with 11 bases sitting between them. CDR1 is LNHNV, CDR2 YYDKDF, per germline (reference sequence). CDR3 DNA sequence: TGTGCCACCAGCAGAGTTGAGACAGCGAATGAAAAACTGTTTTTT. This gives the protein CATSRVETANEKLFF.

This clonotype was seen repeatedly, ten times or more. This chain joins TRBV6-5 and TRBJ2-5; D is uncertain. V was pared by 7 bases and J by 4 bases, with 19 bases between. The CDR3 covers 15 residues. Germline assignment: CDR1 MNHEY and CDR2 SVGAGI. The CDR3: CASNSITKGRETQYF. CDR3 nucleotides: TGTGCCAGCAACTCCATCACCAAGGGTCGAGAGACCCAGTACTTC.

This clonotype was counted a few times. The junction does not match germline at one end; this may be a read error. V is TRBV5-1 and J is TRBJ1-1, with a weak D call TRBD1 (6 bases). This CDR3 is built from 12 residues. Germline CDR1 SGHRS, CDR2 YFSETQ. The CDR3 spells CANSSEGGAAFF. The CDR3 nucleotides read TGCGCCAACAGCTCTGAGGGGGGCGCAGCTTTCTTT. Full variable domain (remainder filled in from reference TRBV5-1 and TRBJ1-1): KAGVTQTPRYLIKTRGQQVTLSCSPISGHRSVSWYQQTPGQGLQFLFEYFSETQRNKGNFPGRFSGRQFSNSRSEMNVSTLELGDSALYLCANSSEGGAAFFGQGTRLTVV.

To note about this clonotype: A much larger clone differs from this one at a single base, so this may be a read error. The CDR3 carries no conserved terminal phenylalanine or tryptophan, so it likely arises from a read error. The rearrangement joins TRBV7-9 to TRBJ1-4; no reliable D call. Germline values: CDR1 SEHNR, CDR2 FQNEAQ (reference sequence). The V gene lost 0 bases and the J gene lost 14 bases, with 19 bases spanning the gap. This CDR3 is 15 amino acids long. The CDR3, as DNA: TGTGCCAGCAGCTTAGCGCCGGTTCCACAAAATGGGCTGTTTCTT. This codes for CASSLAPVPQNGLFL.

In its sample, this clonotype was seen many times. The rearrangement links TRBV12-3 or TRBV12-4 to TRBJ2-7; a possible D gene is TRBD2 (7 bases). Trimming shortened V by 4 bases and J by 2 bases, and 15 bases separated the two germline ends. There are 15 residues in the CDR3. CDR3 nucleotides: TGTGCCAGCAGTTGGGGGGGCGGAATAACCTACGAGCAGTACTTC. Translating it yields CASSWGGGITYEQYF.

Regarding this clonotype: A junction end diverges from the germline sequence, so it may reflect a read error. The chain carries TRBV10-3 and TRBJ1-6; possible D gene TRBD1, 5 bases. Germline V gene data show CDR1 as ENHRY and CDR2 as SYGVKD. The CDR3 sequence is 16 residues long. The CDR3 DNA is TGTGCCAGCAGTGGGGGGACCGGGAGAAACCATTCACCCCTCCACTTT. This codes for CASSGGTGRNHSPLHF.